This T cell receptor (beta chain) was documented in a study of OX40 agonist ivuxolimab in advanced cancers. Using immunoSEQ multiplex PCR, the repertoire was profiled, and TCRdb retains in-frame clones only, with some absent. This table has 95,000 to 150,000 clones, around 91% appearing once. The germline gives CDR1 SGDLS, CDR2 YYNGEE. V trimming: 0 bases; J trimming: 2 bases; junction bases outside the gene matches: 4. The CDR3 is made up of 16 amino acids. Comment on this clone: This same CDR3 is encoded by further DNA sequences in the sample.

This TCR derives from an adult with an advanced solid tumor such as melanoma, head and neck, liver or kidney cancer. The specimen was CD4+ or CD8+ T cells sorted from blood, collected in a trial of the OX40 agonist ivuxolimab. The chain recombines TRBV9 with TRBJ2-3; TRBD2 matches 9 bases. The CDR3 region has the DNA TGTGCCAGCAGCGTAGTGGCGGGGGGGCCCACAGATACGCAGTATTTT. The encoded protein is CASSVVAGGPTDTQYF.